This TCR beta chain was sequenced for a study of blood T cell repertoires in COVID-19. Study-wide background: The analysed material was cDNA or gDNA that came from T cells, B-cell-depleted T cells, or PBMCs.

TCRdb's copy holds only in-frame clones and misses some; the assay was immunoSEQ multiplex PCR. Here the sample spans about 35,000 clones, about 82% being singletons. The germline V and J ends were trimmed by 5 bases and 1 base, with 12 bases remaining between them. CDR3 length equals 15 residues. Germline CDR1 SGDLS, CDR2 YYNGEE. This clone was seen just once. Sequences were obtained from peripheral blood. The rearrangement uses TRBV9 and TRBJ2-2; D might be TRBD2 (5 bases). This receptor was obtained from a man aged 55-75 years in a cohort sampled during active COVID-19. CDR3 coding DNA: TGTGCCAGCAGGTTGAGCGGATGGAACACCGGGGAGCTGTTTTTT. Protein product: CASRLSGWNTGELFF.